This entry features one TCR beta chain sequence. No cognate antigen has been identified for it. The sample holds no much larger clone one base away, and base qualities are not on file. CDR3 length: 15 amino acids, cysteine to phenylalanine. Left in the record is the CDR3 DNA by itself, 45 bases read in frame from the first base. V is cut by 0 bases and J by 8 bases, and the space between the germline ends is 16 bases. CDR1 and CDR2 (GTSNPN, SVGIG) derive from the germline V gene (reference sequence). This specimen belongs to a study of regulatory T cells in long-lasting Graves disease (dated by TCRdb to the early 2020s). Regarding the complete study: Persistent Graves' disease was defined as antithyroid drug treatment for over 5 years with persistently positive TSH receptor autoantibodies. The study took place in China and was registered as a clinical trial. This study used TCR sequencing and RNA sequencing of peripheral blood to compare persistent Graves' disease patients against newly diagnosed Graves' disease patients. Persistent Graves' disease patients in the clinical cohort had taken antithyroid drugs for roughly ten years on average. A total of around 35 samples underwent TCR sequencing, from some 13 patients with persistent Graves' disease and approximately 20 patients with newly diagnosed Graves' disease. The paper as a whole reports these results and caveats: Compared with newly diagnosed patients, patients with persistent Graves' disease had lower TCR Shannon entropy and fewer highly expanded clones, which suggests clonal expansion. As a limitation, the authors acknowledged that the small sample size may reduce accuracy. A larger number of public clonotypes was shared among persistent patients (about 2,700) than among newly diagnosed patients (roughly 970). Only the TCR beta chain was sequenced and analyzed. Persistent disease showed preferential use of TRBV28, TRBJ1-2 and TRBJ2-5, whereas newly diagnosed disease favored TRBV20-1 and TRBJ2-1. Because the primary lesion, thyroid tissue, could not be accessed, the study looked at peripheral blood alone.

The library relied on multiplex PCR. Data came from an Illumina HiSeq 4000. iRepertoire HTBI primers and Arm-PCR amplification of CDR3 regions were used to construct TCR beta libraries. Before sequencing, the PCR products underwent gel purification. The authors processed their data as follows. Across samples, 60 to 80 TRBV and 13 to 15 TRBJ segments were identified and used for gene usage analysis of CDR3 amino acid clonotypes. COPE and FqMerger were used to merge the filtered high-quality paired reads into contigs. BLAST was used to align contigs to IMGT TRBV, TRBD and TRBJ reference genes, and CDR3 was defined according to IMGT. Highly expanded clones were defined as clonotypes with a frequency above 0.1%. Repertoire diversity was measured by Shannon entropy, and V-J evenness by the Gini coefficient. Public clonotypes were defined as clonotypes shared by more than one individual. TCRdb ran its own pipeline on the public reads, namely fastp trimming at Q25 and MiXCR clone calling, and kept in-frame beta chains. Here each entry gathers all rows of one CDR3 protein and keeps the most common genes and DNA. For this entry, the V and J calls and clone size follow TCRdb and not the study's own pipeline. A total of roughly 450,000 distinct CDR3 sequences appear in this sample, around 21% of them only once. The top ten hold over 7.5% of the sample.

The intended sense of this specimen's time point label: persistent/refractory GD, antithyroid drugs over 5 years with positive TRAb. For both TCR sequencing and RNA sequencing, RNA was extracted from PBMCs in TRIzol. The diagnosis of Graves' disease followed American Thyroid Association guidelines. Patients were recruited from an endocrinology department in Xi'an, China. Each patient gave 7.5 to 10 milliliters of peripheral blood, collected in an EDTA anticoagulant tube. Ficoll Paque Plus density gradient separation was used to isolate PBMCs, and no further T cell sorting was performed. RNA quality was checked with an Agilent 2100 Bioanalyzer and agarose gel, and concentration with a NanoDrop 2000.

This sequence originates from a female donor with Graves disease. Recombination linked TRBV30 to TRBJ2-2; no confident D gene assignment can be made. The material was peripheral blood mononuclear cells (PBMCs), obtained when the disease was refractory, from a patient treated with antithyroid drugs. The CDR3 region reads CAWSVSLITGGELFF. The DNA is as follows: TGTGCCTGGAGTGTCTCTTTGATTACTGGGGGGGAGCTGTTTTTT.